What follows are 3 T cell receptor beta chains derived from one specimen sequenced in a study of regulatory T cells in long-lasting Graves disease. CDR3-region Arm-PCR and iRepertoire HTBI primers produced the TCR beta libraries. TCRdb called the multiplex PCR reads again in MiXCR, with one record for every CDR3 protein. The sample records roughly 500,000 distinct CDR3 sequences, more than 20% being singletons. As to time point: persistent/refractory GD, antithyroid drugs over 5 years with positive TRAb. Construction of the TCR library relied on RNA isolated from PBMCs. The sequences come from peripheral blood mononuclear cells (PBMCs), collected when the disease was refractory, from a patient treated with antithyroid drugs. These TCRs come from a female donor with Graves disease.

This clonotype appeared many times. This sequence joins TRBV29-1 and TRBJ1-2; D uncertain. The germline gives CDR1 SQVTM, CDR2 ANQGSEA. CDR3 length: 13 amino acids. The germline V and J ends were trimmed by 7 bases and 4 bases, with 16 bases remaining between them. The CDR3 sequence: CSADWEDFYGYTF. Written as DNA, the CDR3 is TGCAGCGCCGACTGGGAGGACTTCTATGGCTACACCTTC.

This clonotype has only a few counts. CDR3 coding DNA: TGTGCCACCAGTGAGGGCCCCGCGGGGGCCGGGGAGCTGTTTTTT. Protein product: CATSEGPAGAGELFF. The rearrangement links TRBV24-1 to TRBJ2-2, with 7 bases identical to TRBD2. The CDR3 loop spans 15 amino acids. Looked up from germline, CDR1 is KGHDR and CDR2 is SFDVKD. Germline trimming cut 4 bases from V and 6 bases from J; bases unmatched to any gene: 7.

This clonotype was seen repeatedly, ten times or more. This sequence joins TRBV28 and TRBJ1-4; TRBD1 matches at 8 bases. The germline V gene has CDR1 MDHEN and CDR2 SYDVKM. The CDR3 length is 14 residues. J was trimmed by 6 bases and V by 4 bases; bases with no gene match: 4. The CDR3 DNA reads TGTGCCAGCAGTTACAGGGGGGGTTATGAAAAACTGTTTTTT. Encoded protein: CASSYRGGYEKLFF.